The T cell receptor beta chain described here comes from a study of T cells after somatic rescue of genetic block. This CDR3 has 14 amino acids. V lost 5 bases to trimming and J lost 5 bases, with 14 bases between them. The germline CDR1 and CDR2 sequences are MNHEY and SMNVEV (reference sequence). Generated by immunoSEQ multiplex PCR, the TCRdb table keeps only in-frame clones and is missing some. The table shows 50,000 to 60,000 clones, with approximately 96% occurring only once. The chain employs TRBV27 and TRBJ2-3; tentative D call: TRBD1 (6 bases). The sample comprised peripheral blood mononuclear cells (PBMCs). The TCR sequence derives from a child less than two years old. CDR3 region: CASSPPGVGDTQYF. The CDR3 DNA reads as TGTGCCAGCAGTCCCCCAGGGGTGGGAGATACGCAGTATTTT.